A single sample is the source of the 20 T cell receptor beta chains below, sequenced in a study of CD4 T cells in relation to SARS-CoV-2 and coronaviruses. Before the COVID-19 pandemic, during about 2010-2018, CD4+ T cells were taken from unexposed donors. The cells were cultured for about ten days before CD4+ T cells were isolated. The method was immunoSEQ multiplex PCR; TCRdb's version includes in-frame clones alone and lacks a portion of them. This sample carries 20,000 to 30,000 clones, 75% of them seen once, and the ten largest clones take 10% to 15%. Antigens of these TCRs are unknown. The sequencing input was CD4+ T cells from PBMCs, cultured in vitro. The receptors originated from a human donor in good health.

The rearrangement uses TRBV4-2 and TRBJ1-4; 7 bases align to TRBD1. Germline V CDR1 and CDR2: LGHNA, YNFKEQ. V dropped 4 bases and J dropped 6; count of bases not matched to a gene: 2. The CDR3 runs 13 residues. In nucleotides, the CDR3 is TGTGCCAGCAGCCCGACAGGGTATGAAAAACTGTTTTTT. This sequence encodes CASSPTGYEKLFF.

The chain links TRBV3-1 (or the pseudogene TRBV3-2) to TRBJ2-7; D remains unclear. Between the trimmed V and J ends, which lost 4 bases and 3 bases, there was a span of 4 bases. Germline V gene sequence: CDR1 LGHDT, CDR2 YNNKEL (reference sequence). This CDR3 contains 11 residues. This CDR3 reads CASSRDYEQYF. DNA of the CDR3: TGTGCCAGCAGCCGAGACTACGAGCAGTACTTC.

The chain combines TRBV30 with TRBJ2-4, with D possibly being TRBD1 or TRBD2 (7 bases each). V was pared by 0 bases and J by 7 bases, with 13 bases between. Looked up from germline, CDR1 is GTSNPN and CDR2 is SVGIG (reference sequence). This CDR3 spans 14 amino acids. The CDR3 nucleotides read TGTGCCTGGAGTGTTCCAGGGGGAGGGAACATTCAGTACTTC. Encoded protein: CAWSVPGGGNIQYF.

CDR3 bases: TGTGCCTGGAGTGACAGGTTGGACACTGAAGCTTTCTTT. Its protein is CAWSDRLDTEAFF. This sequence joins TRBV30 and TRBJ1-1; perhaps TRBD1 as D (5 bases). Trimming cost V 1 base and J 3 bases, with 9 bases left between them. The CDR3 consists of 13 residues. CDR1 and CDR2 from the germline V gene are GTSNPN and SVGIG (reference sequence).

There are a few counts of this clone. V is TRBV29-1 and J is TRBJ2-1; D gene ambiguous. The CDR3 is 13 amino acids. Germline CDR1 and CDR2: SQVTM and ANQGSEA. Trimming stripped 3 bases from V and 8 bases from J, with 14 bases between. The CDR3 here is CSVDTSQRYEQFF. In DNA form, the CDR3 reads TGCAGCGTTGATACCTCACAGAGGTATGAGCAGTTCTTC.

In DNA form, the CDR3 reads TGTGCCAGCAGCTTAACAGGGGCAGCTGAAGCTTTCTTT. Translated, it gives CASSLTGAAEAFF. This chain uses TRBV7-2 with TRBJ1-1, with TRBD1 matching over 7 bases. The length of the CDR3 is 13 residues. The germline V gene has CDR1 SGHTA and CDR2 FQGNSA. V was clipped by 2 bases and J by 6 bases; unmatched bases: 3.

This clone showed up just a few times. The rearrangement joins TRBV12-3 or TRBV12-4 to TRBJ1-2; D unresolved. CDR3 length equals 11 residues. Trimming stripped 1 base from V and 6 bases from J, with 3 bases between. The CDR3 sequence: CASSLVDGYTF. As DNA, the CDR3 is TGTGCCAGCAGTTTAGTCGATGGCTACACCTTC.

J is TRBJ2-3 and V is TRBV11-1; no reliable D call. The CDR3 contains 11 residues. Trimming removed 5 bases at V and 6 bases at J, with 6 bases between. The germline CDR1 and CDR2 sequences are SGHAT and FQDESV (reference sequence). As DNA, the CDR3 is TGTGCCAGCAGCCCCGAGGATACGCAGTATTTT. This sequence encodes CASSPEDTQYF. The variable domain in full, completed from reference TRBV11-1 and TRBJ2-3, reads EAEVAQSPRYKITEKSQAVAFWCDPISGHATLYWYRQILGQGPELLVQFQDESVVDDSQLPKDRFSAERLKGVDSTLKIQPAELGDSAMYLCASSPEDTQYFGPGTRLTVL.

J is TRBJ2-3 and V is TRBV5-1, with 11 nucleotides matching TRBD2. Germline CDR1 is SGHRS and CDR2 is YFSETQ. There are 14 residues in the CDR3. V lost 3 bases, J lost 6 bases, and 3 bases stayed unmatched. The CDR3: CASSWRLAGDTQYF. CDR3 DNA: TGCGCCAGCAGCTGGAGACTAGCGGGGGATACGCAGTATTTT.

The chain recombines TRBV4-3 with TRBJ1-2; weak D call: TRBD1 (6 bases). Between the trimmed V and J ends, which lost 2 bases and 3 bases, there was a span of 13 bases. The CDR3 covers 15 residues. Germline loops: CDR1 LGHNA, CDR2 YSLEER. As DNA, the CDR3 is TGCGCCAGCAGCCAAAAAACAGGGAAGCACTATGGCTACACCTTC. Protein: CASSQKTGKHYGYTF.

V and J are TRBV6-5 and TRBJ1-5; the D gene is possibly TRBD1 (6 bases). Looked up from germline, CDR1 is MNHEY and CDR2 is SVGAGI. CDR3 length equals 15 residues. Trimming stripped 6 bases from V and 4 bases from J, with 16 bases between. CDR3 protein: CASRPRWGQNQPQHF. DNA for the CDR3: TGTGCCAGCAGACCCCGATGGGGGCAAAATCAGCCCCAGCATTTT.

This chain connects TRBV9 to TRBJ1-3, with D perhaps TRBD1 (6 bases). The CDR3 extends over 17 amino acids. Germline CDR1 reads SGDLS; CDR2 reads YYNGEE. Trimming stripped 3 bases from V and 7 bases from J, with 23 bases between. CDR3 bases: TGTGCCAGCAGCGCCGACGGACAGACCGCCCTTGGGAACACCATATATTTT. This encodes CASSADGQTALGNTIYF.

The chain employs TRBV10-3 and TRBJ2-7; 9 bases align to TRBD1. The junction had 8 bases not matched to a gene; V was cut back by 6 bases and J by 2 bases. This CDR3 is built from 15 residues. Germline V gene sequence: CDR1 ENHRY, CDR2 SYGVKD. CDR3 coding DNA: TGTGCCATCAGCTCACTGACAGGGGGGACCTACGAGCAGTACTTC. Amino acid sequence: CAISSLTGGTYEQYF.

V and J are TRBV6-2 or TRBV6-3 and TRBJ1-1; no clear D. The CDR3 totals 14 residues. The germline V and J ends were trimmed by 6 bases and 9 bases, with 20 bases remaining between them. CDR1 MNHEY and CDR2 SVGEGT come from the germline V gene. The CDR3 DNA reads TGTGCCAGCAGCGGCCAAGTTTCAGTCACACAAGCTTTCTTT. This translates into CASSGQVSVTQAFF.

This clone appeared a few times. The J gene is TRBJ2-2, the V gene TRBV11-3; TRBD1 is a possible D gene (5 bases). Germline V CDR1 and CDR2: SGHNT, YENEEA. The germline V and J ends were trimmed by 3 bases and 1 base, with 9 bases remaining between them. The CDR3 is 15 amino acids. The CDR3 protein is CASSFGHLNTGELFF. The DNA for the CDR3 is TGTGCCAGCAGCTTCGGACACCTGAACACCGGGGAGCTGTTTTTT.

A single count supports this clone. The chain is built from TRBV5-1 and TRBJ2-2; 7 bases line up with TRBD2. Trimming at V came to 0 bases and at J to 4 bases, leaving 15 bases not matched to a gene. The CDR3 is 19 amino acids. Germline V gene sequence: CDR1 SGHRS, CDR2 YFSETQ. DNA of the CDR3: TGCGCCAGCAGCTTGGGTGGCGCGGGAGATCTTTCAAGCACCGGGGAGCTGTTTTTT. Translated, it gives CASSLGGAGDLSSTGELFF. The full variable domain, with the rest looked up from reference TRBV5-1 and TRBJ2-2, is KAGVTQTPRYLIKTRGQQVTLSCSPISGHRSVSWYQQTPGQGLQFLFEYFSETQRNKGNFPGRFSGRQFSNSRSEMNVSTLELGDSALYLCASSLGGAGDLSSTGELFFGEGSRLTVL.

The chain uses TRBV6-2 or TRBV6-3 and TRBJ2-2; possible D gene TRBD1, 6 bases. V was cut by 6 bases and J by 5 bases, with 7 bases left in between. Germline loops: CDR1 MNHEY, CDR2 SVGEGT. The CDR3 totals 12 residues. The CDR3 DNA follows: TGTGCCAGCAGCCAGGGGACCGGGGAGCTGTTTTTT. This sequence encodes CASSQGTGELFF.

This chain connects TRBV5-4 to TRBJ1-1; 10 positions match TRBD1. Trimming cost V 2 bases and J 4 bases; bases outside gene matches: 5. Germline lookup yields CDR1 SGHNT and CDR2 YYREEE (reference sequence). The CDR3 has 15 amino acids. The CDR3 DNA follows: TGTGCCAGCAGCTTCCGACAGGGGGCAGGCACTGAAGCTTTCTTT. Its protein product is CASSFRQGAGTEAFF.

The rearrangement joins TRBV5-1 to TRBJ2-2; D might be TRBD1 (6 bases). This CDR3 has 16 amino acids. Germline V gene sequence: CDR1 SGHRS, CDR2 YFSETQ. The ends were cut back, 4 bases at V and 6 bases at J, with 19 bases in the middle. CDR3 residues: CASSLEGGIGPGELFF. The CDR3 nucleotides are TGCGCCAGCAGCCTTGAAGGGGGAATAGGGCCCGGGGAGCTGTTTTTT.

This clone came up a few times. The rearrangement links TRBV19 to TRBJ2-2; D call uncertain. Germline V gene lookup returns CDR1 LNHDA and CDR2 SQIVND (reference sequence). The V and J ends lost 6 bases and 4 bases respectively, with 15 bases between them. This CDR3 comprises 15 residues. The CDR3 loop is CASRSIGYSTGELFF. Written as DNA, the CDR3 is TGTGCCAGTAGGAGCATCGGGTATTCCACCGGGGAGCTGTTTTTT.